The 10 T cell receptor beta chains in this list originate from one sample, sequenced in a study of control samples from healthy donors and cancer patients. Method: immunoSEQ multiplex PCR; TCRdb's copy keeps in-frame clones and lacks some. Counted here are 45,000 to 60,000 clones, 94% occurring once; the ten biggest clones make up less than 4.5%. The sequencing sample was made of blood. The source of these receptors is a young man in good health.

The rearrangement links TRBV7-6 to TRBJ2-7, with TRBD1 matching over 9 bases. The germline gives CDR1 SGHVS, CDR2 FNYEAQ. V lost 5 bases to trimming and J lost 2 bases; unmatched junction nucleotides: 10. The CDR3 totals 16 residues. The CDR3 DNA reads TGTGCCAGCAGCCGACCTCCGGGACAGGGTGCCTACGAGCAGTACTTC. Residues: CASSRPPGQGAYEQYF.

This clone was detected only once. V gene TRBV9 combines with J gene TRBJ2-7; D might be TRBD1 (6 bases). CDR3 length equals 14 residues. V was pared by 0 bases and J by 2 bases, with 9 bases between. Germline V lookup: CDR1 SGDLS, CDR2 YYNGEE. DNA for the CDR3: TGTGCCAGCAGCGTAGGGAAGGGGGCCTACGAGCAGTACTTC. It translates to CASSVGKGAYEQYF.

This CDR3 reads CASSAGQLNEKLFF. CDR3 nucleotides: TGTGCCAGCAGCGCCGGACAGCTTAATGAAAAACTGTTTTTT. The V and J genes are TRBV11-2 and TRBJ1-4; possible D gene TRBD1, 6 bases. This CDR3 has 14 amino acids. CDR1 and CDR2 (germline): SGHAT, FQNNGV. V was clipped by 5 bases and J by 4 bases, with 11 bases between them.

This clone turned up a few times. The rearrangement links TRBV7-2 to TRBJ2-5, with D perhaps given as TRBD1 or TRBD2 (5 bases each). This CDR3 region has 14 residues. V was clipped by 1 base and J by 11 bases, with 17 bases between them. CDR1 and CDR2 from the germline V gene are SGHTA and FQGNSA. DNA of the CDR3: TGTGCCAGCAGCTTAGGACGGGGCCACATGGCTCAGTACTTC. Its protein is CASSLGRGHMAQYF.

The chain carries TRBV9 and TRBJ1-1; 8 bases are a match to TRBD1. Germline V gene lookup returns CDR1 SGDLS and CDR2 YYNGEE. This CDR3 comprises 15 residues. Trimming took 4 bases from V and 1 from J; bases not matched to a gene: 6. The CDR3 loop is CASSSGTGRNTEAFF. The CDR3, as DNA: TGTGCCAGCAGCTCCGGGACAGGTAGGAACACTGAAGCTTTCTTT.

V usage is TRBV6-4 and J usage is TRBJ2-1; 10 nucleotides align to TRBD2. Germline V gene lookup returns CDR1 MRHNA and CDR2 SNTAGT. The length of the CDR3 is 15 residues. The ends lost 3 bases at V and 2 bases at J; junction bases unmatched: 1. The CDR3 DNA follows: TGTGCCAGCAGTGAAAGCGGGGGGGCCTACAATGAGCAGTTCTTC. This gives the protein CASSESGGAYNEQFF.

This chain uses TRBV30 with TRBJ1-1, with D possibly TRBD1 on 5 matching bases. CDR1 and CDR2 from the germline V gene are GTSNPN and SVGIG (reference sequence). The ends were cut back, 3 bases at V and 8 bases at J, with 10 bases in the middle. This CDR3 contains 11 residues. Here the CDR3 reads CAWRVRGEAFF. DNA of the CDR3: TGTGCCTGGAGGGTAAGGGGAGAAGCTTTCTTT.

This sequence joins TRBV11-2 and TRBJ2-7; D possibly matches TRBD1 or TRBD2 (6 bases each). V shed 3 bases and J shed 5 bases, with 14 bases lying between them. The CDR3 has 14 residues. Germline V gene lookup returns CDR1 SGHAT and CDR2 FQNNGV. CDR3 sequence reads: CASSFTGASDEQYF. CDR3 nucleotides: TGTGCCAGCAGCTTTACGGGGGCTTCGGACGAGCAGTACTTC.

The chain has TRBV6-5 and TRBJ2-3; D not resolved. The length of the CDR3 is 11 residues. V lost 7 bases to trimming and J lost 6 bases, with 8 bases between them. The germline gives CDR1 MNHEY, CDR2 SVGAGI. DNA of the CDR3: TGTGCCAGCATCGCAGCCGATACGCAGTATTTT. It specifies CASIAADTQYF.

V usage is TRBV19 and J usage is TRBJ2-1; 9 nucleotides align to TRBD1. The CDR3 is 14 residues long. Trimming took 8 bases from V and 11 from J; bases not matched to a gene: 13. CDR1 and CDR2 from the germline V gene are LNHDA and SQIVND (reference sequence). DNA for the CDR3: TGTGCCAGTTCCCGGGACAGGGTTTCTAACCAGCAGTTCTTC. Residues: CASSRDRVSNQQFF.